These T cell receptor beta chains were read from a single sample in a study of identical twins. TCRdb fed the 5' RACE reads into MiXCR, producing one record per CDR3 protein. This table has 230,000 or so distinct CDR3 sequences, roughly 8.7% appearing once. A further study also used this sample, focusing on yellow fever vaccine responses in identical twins.

Sequenced: CD8+ T cells sorted from blood. The source is a woman younger than 35 in good health. Both conserved end residues are part of each CDR3. Fields, in order: D gene, V gene, clone size, J gene, CDR3 DNA, CDR3 protein. The D gene is left open where the match is weak. A clone size is listed for some rows: how often the clone was seen (once, few, many), or a class if it is expanded.

>.|TRBV27|many|TRBJ2-1
TGTGCCAGCAGTATACCAGGGCTTGAGCAGTTCTTC
CASSIPGLEQFF
>TRBD2|TRBV6-1|.|TRBJ2-2
TGTGCCAGCAGCGGGCTAGCGGGTCACACCGGGGAGCTGTTTTTT
CASSGLAGHTGELFF
>TRBD2|TRBV6-2/TRBV6-3|many|TRBJ2-1
TGTGCCAGCAGTTACCTAGCGGGAAATGAGCAGTTCTTC
CASSYLAGNEQFF
>TRBD1|TRBV6-5|few|TRBJ2-7
TGTGCCAGCAGTTACTCTCGTTCCTCAGGGGGCTACGAGCAGTACTTC
CASSYSRSSGGYEQYF
>.|TRBV27|.|TRBJ2-7
TGTGCCAGTAGAAACTCGGGGTATTCATACGAGCAGTACTTC
CASRNSGYSYEQYF
>TRBD2|TRBV4-3|many|TRBJ2-2
TGCGCCAGCAGCCAAAATAGACTAGCGGGAGTCGATACCGGGGAGCTGTTTTTT
CASSQNRLAGVDTGELFF
>.|TRBV7-2|many|TRBJ2-7
TGTGCCAGCAGAGCGCCTCCCTCCGGGACTTATCTCTACGAGCAGTACTTC
CASRAPPSGTYLYEQYF
>.|TRBV20-1|few|TRBJ2-5
TGCAGTGTGAGGGGGGGGTCAGGAGGGACCCAGTACTTC
CSVRGGSGGTQYF
>.|TRBV6-1|many|TRBJ1-4
TGTGCCAGCGGAGCGACAAACCTTGCAACTAATGAAAAACTGTTTTTT
CASGATNLATNEKLFF
>.|TRBV7-9|many|TRBJ2-1
TGTGCCAGCAGCCTTCAATCTCAACCGGGATTGGAGCAGTTCTTC
CASSLQSQPGLEQFF
>.|TRBV24-1|few|TRBJ2-1
TGTGCCACCAGTGAGTACCGGACAGTGACGGCCAATGAGCAGTTCTTC
CATSEYRTVTANEQFF
>.|TRBV5-1|.|TRBJ2-7
TGCGCCAGCAGCCCCGGGACACGTACCTACGAGCAGTACTTC
CASSPGTRTYEQYF
>TRBD2|TRBV10-3|.|TRBJ2-3
TGTGCCATCAGCTACCGCGGGGGGGCCGGAGATACGCAGTATTTT
CAISYRGGAGDTQYF
>TRBD1|TRBV12-3/TRBV12-4|.|TRBJ1-5
TGTGCCAGCAGCCCAAGGGGGCCAAGCAATCAGCCCCAGCATTTT
CASSPRGPSNQPQHF
>.|TRBV29-1|many|TRBJ2-2
TGCAGCGTTGTCGGACCTGGCGGGGAGCTGTTTTTT
CSVVGPGGELFF
>TRBD1|TRBV9|few|TRBJ2-1
TGTGCCAGCAGCACCCAGGGGGCCTACAATGAGCAGTTCTTC
CASSTQGAYNEQFF
>TRBD2|TRBV20-1|.|TRBJ2-1
TGCAGTGCTAGAGACCCGCTCCCTAGCGGGGGGGAATACAATGAGCAGTTCTTC
CSARDPLPSGGEYNEQFF
>TRBD2|TRBV6-4|.|TRBJ2-3
TGTGCCAGCAGTGAAGGGACTAGCGGGACAGATACGCAGTATTTT
CASSEGTSGTDTQYF
>.|TRBV10-3|.|TRBJ2-7
TGTGCCGCCTCCCAGGCGTTACAAGGGGCCTCCTACGAGCAGTACTTC
CAASQALQGASYEQYF
>.|TRBV2|many|TRBJ1-2
TGTGCCAGCGGGAAAAGCAACTATGGCTACACCTTC
CASGKSNYGYTF
>.|TRBV18|few|TRBJ2-5
TGTGCCAGCTCCGAACCGGGCACAGAATTTGCCCAAGAGACCCAGTACTTC
CASSEPGTEFAQETQYF
>TRBD1|TRBV28|.|TRBJ1-2
TGTGCCAGCAGTTTAAGTTCCTCGGGACAGGGGCTCTATGGCTACACCTTC
CASSLSSSGQGLYGYTF
>.|TRBV9|many|TRBJ1-5
TGTGCCAGCAGTGGCCGAGGCAGCAATCAGCCCCAGCATTTT
CASSGRGSNQPQHF
>TRBD1|TRBV4-3|.|TRBJ2-2
TGCGCCAGCAGCCAAGATCAGGACAGGGGGCTTGCCGGGGAGCTGTTTTTT
CASSQDQDRGLAGELFF
>.|TRBV12-3/TRBV12-4|few|TRBJ1-1
TGTGCCAGCAGTTTGAACAGGGCGGGGACTGAAGCTTTCTTT
CASSLNRAGTEAFF
>.|TRBV4-3|few|TRBJ1-4
TGCGCCAGCAGCCCCGACATTCCGACTAATGAAAAACTGTTTTTT
CASSPDIPTNEKLFF
>TRBD2|TRBV15|many|TRBJ2-7
TGTGCCACCAGCCTAGCGGGAGAATCCTACGAGCAGTACTTC
CATSLAGESYEQYF
>TRBD2|TRBV20-1|.|TRBJ2-7
TGCAGTGCTAGAGCCTTGGGACTAGCGGGAGGAGGGGAATTCTACGAGCAGTACTTC
CSARALGLAGGGEFYEQYF
>TRBD2|TRBV10-2|many|TRBJ2-5
TGCGCCAGCAGAGAATGGACTAGCGGGGGGCCAGAGACCCAGTACTTC
CASREWTSGGPETQYF
>TRBD2|TRBV4-3|few|TRBJ2-1
TGCGCCAGCAGCCAAGATCTGGGGACTAGCGGGAATAGGAATGAGCAGTTCTTC
CASSQDLGTSGNRNEQFF
>.|TRBV29-1|.|TRBJ2-7
TGCAGCGTTGCTGGCTTCGACGAGCAGTACTTC
CSVAGFDEQYF
>TRBD2|TRBV10-1|.|TRBJ2-1
TGCGCCAGCAGAATCCGACTAGCGGCCTACAATGAGCAGTTCTTC
CASRIRLAAYNEQFF
>.|TRBV2|.|TRBJ2-7
TGTGCCAGCAGTCACGAACTTAGCGAGCCGACGAACTACGAGCAGTACTTC
CASSHELSEPTNYEQYF
>.|TRBV5-5|.|TRBJ2-1
TGTGCCAGCAGCTTGTTCGGCGGTGGGAATGAGCAGTTCTTC
CASSLFGGGNEQFF